Each of the 7 T cell receptor beta chains below was sequenced from the same sample in a study of neurological immune-mediated disorders. TCRdb passed the 5' RACE reads through MiXCR, listing each CDR3 protein once. The sample holds 50,000 or so distinct CDR3 sequences; roughly 25% are singletons and the top ten take roughly 25%. Specimen: PBMCs. The receptors were sampled from a woman in her seventies in good health.

In its sample, this clonotype was seen many times. A read error may account for a junction end that differs from germline. This chain uses TRBV5-1 with TRBJ2-1, with 7 bases that match TRBD2. There are 13 residues in the CDR3. Germline loops: CDR1 SGHRS, CDR2 YFSETQ. The CDR3 coding sequence is TGCGCCAGCAGCCCCGAGACTAGCCTGGGTCTGGTCTTC. Amino acid sequence: CASSPETSLGLVF. Looking up the rest from reference TRBV5-1 and TRBJ2-1 gives the full variable domain: KAGVTQTPRYLIKTRGQQVTLSCSPISGHRSVSWYQQTPGQGLQFLFEYFSETQRNKGNFPGRFSGRQFSNSRSEMNVSTLELGDSALYLCASSPETSLGLVFGPGTRLTVL.

This clonotype was picked up many times. This chain links TRBV7-2 with TRBJ2-3; 12 nucleotides match TRBD1. After removal of 2 bases from V and 6 bases from J, the junction contained 9 bases not matched to a gene. Germline CDR1 and CDR2: SGHTA and FQGNSA. This CDR3 contains 17 residues. The CDR3 sequence: CASSLQSGTGGSDTQYF. CDR3 sequence (DNA): TGTGCCAGCAGCTTACAGTCCGGGACAGGGGGCTCGGATACGCAGTATTTT.

In this sample, this clonotype turned up many times. CDR3 sequence reads: CASSGFSSRDEQFF. The CDR3 region has the DNA TGCGCCAGCAGCGGCTTCTCTAGCCGCGATGAGCAGTTCTTC. This sequence joins TRBV5-1 and TRBJ2-1, with D possibly TRBD2 on 5 matching bases. V lost 4 bases, J lost 8 bases, and 16 bases lay in between. In germline, CDR1 is SGHRS, CDR2 YFSETQ. The length of the CDR3 is 14 residues.

This clonotype was counted many times. The V and J genes are TRBV5-1 and TRBJ2-3; a possible D gene is TRBD1 (6 bases). V was shortened by 2 bases and J by 4 bases, with 11 bases between the two germline ends. This CDR3 is built from 14 residues. The germline CDR1 and CDR2 sequences are SGHRS and YFSETQ. The CDR3 loop reads CASSFQGMADTQYF. The CDR3, as DNA: TGCGCCAGCAGCTTCCAGGGGATGGCAGATACGCAGTATTTT.

Ten or more counts support this clonotype. This rearrangement joins TRBV7-6 to TRBJ2-1; D gene unclear. CDR1 and CDR2 (germline): SGHVS, FNYEAQ. The V and J ends lost 1 base and 8 bases respectively, with 9 bases between them. The CDR3 extends over 13 amino acids. The chain's CDR3 is CASSLGSADEQFF. CDR3 nucleotides: TGTGCCAGCAGCTTAGGGAGTGCAGATGAGCAGTTCTTC.

This clonotype was seen ten or more times. V gene TRBV9 combines with J gene TRBJ1-2; D is possibly TRBD1 (6 bases). The germline V and J ends were trimmed by 4 bases and 8 bases, with 15 bases remaining between them. The CDR3 is 13 amino acids. In germline, CDR1 is SGDLS, CDR2 YYNGEE. The CDR3 loop reads CASSTPGVDGYTF. In nucleotides, the CDR3 is TGTGCCAGCAGCACACCAGGGGTAGACGGCTACACCTTC. Full variable domain (missing parts from reference TRBV9 and TRBJ1-2): DSGVTQTPKHLITATGQRVTLRCSPRSGDLSVYWYQQSLDQGLQFLIQYYNGEERAKGNILERFSAQQFPDLHSELNLSSLELGDSALYFCASSTPGVDGYTFGSGTRLTVV.

This clonotype was detected many times. The chain combines TRBV6-2 or TRBV6-3 with TRBJ1-1; tentatively, D is TRBD1 (6 bases). V was cut by 6 bases and J by 1 base, with 12 bases left in between. The CDR3 is made up of 14 amino acids. Germline V CDR1 and CDR2: MNHEY, SVGEGT. The CDR3 loop reads CASRHRAQNTEAFF. CDR3 sequence (DNA): TGTGCCAGCAGACACAGGGCCCAGAACACTGAAGCTTTCTTT.